This T cell receptor (beta chain) was retrieved from a study of T-cell reconstitution after alpha-beta-depleted transplantation in children. Unique molecular identifiers tagged the TCRbeta library. TCRdb re-called the PCR reads through MiXCR, storing one row per CDR3 protein. In the table there are under 450,000 distinct CDR3 sequences, approximately 12% of which are singletons. Germline assignment: CDR1 MNHEY and CDR2 SVGAGI. After removal of 0 bases from V and 5 bases from J, the junction contained 4 bases not matched to a gene. The CDR3 runs to 16 residues. This clonotype was sampled from a human donor who donated a stem cell graft to a child with Fanconi anemia. This chain connects TRBV6-5 to TRBJ2-1, with TRBD2 matching over 10 bases. Material: PBMCs, obtained from the stem cell graft. CDR3 amino acids: CASSYSRLAGDNEQFF. CDR3 DNA: TGTGCCAGCAGTTACTCGCGGCTAGCGGGAGACAATGAGCAGTTCTTC.